Below are 28 T cell receptor beta chains sequenced from a single sample in a study of blood T cells in healthy people across ages. A second PCR of roughly 7 to 11 cycles used a sample-barcoded 5' primer and a J-beta primer mix. TCRdb called the 5' RACE reads again in MiXCR, with one record for every CDR3 protein. The top ten clones hold approximately 40% of a sample with hundreds of thousands of distinct CDR3 sequences, 40% to 65% of them seen once. Sequenced material: blood. Receptors were obtained from a man older than 75 in good health.

This clonotype was observed many times. V gene TRBV27 combines with J gene TRBJ2-7, with TRBD1 identical over 11 bases. J was trimmed by 4 bases and V by 3 bases; bases with no gene match: 2. The germline gives CDR1 MNHEY, CDR2 SMNVEV (reference sequence). The CDR3 sequence is 14 residues long. This CDR3 reads CASSFGTGGYEQYF. In nucleotides, the CDR3 is TGTGCCAGCAGTTTTGGGACAGGGGGTTACGAGCAGTACTTC.

The J gene is TRBJ2-5, the V gene TRBV10-2, with 7 bases that match TRBD1. The CDR3 contains 15 residues. V was pared by 6 bases and J by 1 base, with 8 bases of the junction left unmatched. Germline V lookup: CDR1 WSHSY, CDR2 SAAADI. The CDR3 DNA is TGCGCCAGCAGGTGGGAACAGGGGCCCCAAGAGACCCAGTACTTC. Protein sequence: CASRWEQGPQETQYF.

The chain has TRBV29-1 and TRBJ2-3; 7 bases match TRBD1. The CDR3 is made up of 13 amino acids. V was pared by 7 bases and J by 14 bases, with 18 bases of the junction left unmatched. Germline lookup yields CDR1 SQVTM and CDR2 ANQGSEA. CDR3 bases: TGCAGCGCCATGAGACAGGGAGTCGGATACGCGTATTTT. Translation gives CSAMRQGVGYAYF.

This clonotype was seen a few times. This chain joins TRBV25-1 and TRBJ2-5; no clear D. This CDR3 has 15 amino acids. Germline V gives CDR1 MGHDK, CDR2 SYGVNS. Trimming stripped 0 bases from V and 5 bases from J, with 13 bases between. In DNA form, the CDR3 reads TGTGCCAGCAGTGAATATGCGAGTTTCCGTGAGACCCAGTACTTC. As protein: CASSEYASFRETQYF.

This sequence joins TRBV3-1 and TRBJ2-5; D is possibly TRBD1 (6 bases). The CDR3 totals 14 residues. Germline loops: CDR1 LGHDT, CDR2 YNNKEL (reference sequence). Trimming shortened V by 7 bases and J by 0 bases, and 12 bases separated the two germline ends. CDR3 bases: TGTGCCAGCAATCTCTGGACAGACCAAGAGACCCAGTACTTC. Its translation is CASNLWTDQETQYF.

This clonotype appeared many times. J is TRBJ2-1 and V is TRBV27; D is perhaps TRBD2 (6 bases). Between the trimmed V and J ends, which lost 5 bases and 10 bases, there was a span of 18 bases. Germline CDR1 and CDR2: MNHEY and SMNVEV (reference sequence). This CDR3 region has 14 residues. CDR3 loop: CASSPPGLPREQFF. The CDR3 DNA reads as TGTGCCAGCAGTCCACCGGGACTCCCTAGGGAGCAGTTCTTC.

The chain is built from TRBV28 and TRBJ2-7; 8 bases line up with TRBD1. The CDR3 length is 14 residues. V dropped 5 bases and J dropped 2; count of bases not matched to a gene: 5. CDR1 is MDHEN, CDR2 SYDVKM, per germline. The DNA of the CDR3 is TGTGCCAGCAGTATACCGGGACAGGCCTACGAGCAGTACTTC. Amino acids: CASSIPGQAYEQYF. Using reference TRBV28 and TRBJ2-7 for the parts outside the CDR3, the full variable domain is DVKVTQSSRYLVKRTGEKVFLECVQDMDHENMFWYRQDPGLGLRLIYFSYDVKMKEKGDIPEGYSVSREKKERFSLILESASTNQTSMYLCASSIPGQAYEQYFGPGTRLTVT.

The chain couples TRBV10-3 to TRBJ1-1; 10 bases align to TRBD1. After removal of 2 bases from V and 4 bases from J, the junction contained 4 bases not matched to a gene. Germline CDR1 reads ENHRY; CDR2 reads SYGVKD. The CDR3 sequence is 15 residues long. The CDR3 bases are TGTGCCATCAGTGAGGGCCGGACAGGGGGCACTGAAGCTTTCTTT. Its translation: CAISEGRTGGTEAFF.

This clonotype was seen only a few times. The J gene is TRBJ2-3, the V gene TRBV6-2 or TRBV6-3; no reliable D call. The CDR3 loop spans 13 amino acids. Trimming took off 6 bases at V and 14 bases at J, with 21 bases between the two ends. CDR1 MNHEY and CDR2 SVGEGT come from the germline V gene. CDR3 bases: TGTGCCAGCAGCCGCTCGGGTGCCAGATACGCGTATTTT. Translation: CASSRSGARYAYF.

This clonotype was observed a handful of times. The chain combines TRBV2 with TRBJ2-6, with TRBD1 as a possible D gene (5 bases). Germline V gene sequence: CDR1 SNHLY, CDR2 FYNNEI. CDR3 length equals 12 residues. The CDR3 region has the DNA TGTGCAACAGGAACAGGGGCCAACGTCCTGACTTTC. It codes for CATGTGANVLTF.

This clonotype occurred a few times. CDR3 amino acids: CASSSMPSGEQYF. The CDR3 coding sequence is TGCGCCAGCAGCTCGATGCCTTCCGGCGAGCAGTACTTC. The chain couples TRBV5-1 to TRBJ2-7; D is ambiguous. V shed 3 bases and J shed 6 bases, with 13 bases lying between them. The germline gives CDR1 SGHRS, CDR2 YFSETQ. This CDR3 region has 13 residues.

This chain links TRBV6-1 with TRBJ2-1; 8 bases fit TRBD2. This CDR3 has 18 amino acids. With 5 bases clipped from V and 0 bases from J, the junction kept 12 bases outside the gene matches. In germline, CDR1 is MNHNS, CDR2 SASEGT. The CDR3 DNA reads as TGTGCCAGCAGTCAGGTACGGGGGGGATCAAGCTCCTACAATGAGCAGTTCTTC. Translation gives CASSQVRGGSSSYNEQFF.

This chain links TRBV6-2 or TRBV6-3 with TRBJ2-7; D is unresolved. In germline, CDR1 is MNHEY, CDR2 SVGEGT. CDR3 length: 11 residues. Trimming took off 5 bases at V and 6 bases at J, with 8 bases between the two ends. CDR3 sequence: CASSDIREQYF. The CDR3 DNA follows: TGTGCCAGCAGTGACATCCGCGAGCAGTACTTC.

This rearrangement joins TRBV10-3 to TRBJ2-1; a weak D match, TRBD1 (5 bases). There are 12 residues in the CDR3. V lost 0 bases to trimming and J lost 14 bases, with 11 bases between them. Looked up from germline, CDR1 is ENHRY and CDR2 is SYGVKD. The CDR3: CAISESRQGKFF. In nucleotides, the CDR3 is TGTGCCATCAGTGAGTCGCGTCAGGGTAAGTTCTTC.

The chain's CDR3 is CSDLPLAAYNEQYF. In DNA form, the CDR3 reads TGCAGTGATCTGCCCCTAGCCGCCTACAATGAGCAGTACTTC. J is TRBJ2-1 and V is TRBV20-1, with D tentatively TRBD2 (5 bases). The J call may be wrong; the DNA end is better matched by TRBJ2-7. The CDR3 is 14 residues long. CDR1 is DFQATT, CDR2 SNEGSKA, per germline (reference sequence).

This clonotype was seen a few times. V usage is TRBV29-1 and J usage is TRBJ2-7; D is unclear. The CDR3 contains 11 residues. Germline values: CDR1 SQVTM, CDR2 ANQGSEA. V shed 2 bases and J shed 3 bases, with 5 bases lying between them. CDR3 coding DNA: TGCAGCGTTGAAACACACTACGAGCAGTACTTC. It is translated as CSVETHYEQYF.

The chain uses TRBV5-1 and TRBJ2-1, with D unresolved. V dropped 0 bases and J dropped 2 bases, with 9 bases sitting between them. Germline lookup yields CDR1 SGHRS and CDR2 YFSETQ. The length of the CDR3 is 15 residues. The CDR3 bases are TGCGCCAGCAGCTTGGATGGGGTAGCCTACAATGAGCAGTTCTTC. This sequence encodes CASSLDGVAYNEQFF. The full variable domain, rest sourced from reference TRBV5-1 and TRBJ2-1, is KAGVTQTPRYLIKTRGQQVTLSCSPISGHRSVSWYQQTPGQGLQFLFEYFSETQRNKGNFPGRFSGRQFSNSRSEMNVSTLELGDSALYLCASSLDGVAYNEQFFGPGTRLTVL.

The chain links TRBV27 to TRBJ2-5, with 7 bases that match TRBD2. V gave up 2 bases and J gave up 11 bases; unmatched junction bases: 8. Germline V gene data show CDR1 as MNHEY and CDR2 as SMNVEV (reference sequence). The CDR3 length is 13 residues. CDR3 nucleotides: TGTGCCAGCAGTTTAGGGGGGACCGGGGGGCAGTACTTC. This sequence encodes CASSLGGTGGQYF.

The chain is built from TRBV5-1 and TRBJ2-1; 7 bases fit TRBD1. The CDR3 length is 15 residues. Per the germline V gene, CDR1 is SGHRS and CDR2 is YFSETQ. Trimming removed 5 bases from V and 3 bases from J; junction bases left unmatched: 8. The CDR3 nucleotides are TGCGCCAGCAGTCGCGACAGGGTAGTCTACAATGAGCAGTTCTTC. Its protein product is CASSRDRVVYNEQFF.

V and J are TRBV3-1 and TRBJ1-3; 8 bases fit TRBD1. The CDR3 contains 21 residues. Trimming cost V 0 bases and J 3 bases; bases outside gene matches: 19. The germline V gene encodes CDR1 LGHDT and CDR2 YNNKEL (reference sequence). The CDR3 loop reads CASSQDRKQGDPLYYGNTIYF. CDR3 in DNA: TGTGCCAGCAGCCAAGATCGAAAACAGGGGGACCCTCTATACTATGGAAACACCATATATTTT. Together with reference TRBV3-1 and TRBJ1-3, the CDR3 gives the full variable domain: DTAVSQTPKYLVTQMGNDKSIKCEQNLGHDTMYWYKQDSKKFLKIMFSYNNKELIINETVPNRFSPKSPDKAHLNLHINSLELGDSAVYFCASSQDRKQGDPLYYGNTIYFGEGSWLTVV.

V gene TRBV7-8 combines with J gene TRBJ2-1; 7 bases align to TRBD2. CDR3 length equals 13 residues. CDR1 SGHVS and CDR2 FQNEAQ come from the germline V gene. After removal of 4 bases from V and 8 bases from J, the junction contained 5 bases not matched to a gene. CDR3 coding DNA: TGTGCCAGCAGCTCACGCGGGAGCTATGAGCAGTTCTTC. Translating gives CASSSRGSYEQFF.

The chain joins TRBV10-3 to TRBJ2-1; 7 bases are shared with TRBD2. From germline, CDR1 is ENHRY and CDR2 SYGVKD. V gave up 8 bases and J gave up 0 bases; unmatched junction bases: 1. The CDR3 has 13 amino acids. CDR3 residues: CAIRGSSYNEQFF. The DNA of the CDR3 is TGTGCCATCCGCGGGAGCTCCTACAATGAGCAGTTCTTC.

This clonotype appeared many times. The rearrangement joins TRBV27 to TRBJ2-3; TRBD2 agrees at 7 bases. Losses at the gene ends were 3 bases for V and 2 bases for J; bases not matched to a gene: 5. CDR1 MNHEY and CDR2 SMNVEV come from the germline V gene (reference sequence). The CDR3 covers 15 residues. The CDR3 bases are TGTGCCAGCAGTTTTGCAGGGAGGGACACAGATACGCAGTATTTT. Translating it yields CASSFAGRDTDTQYF.

The rearrangement joins TRBV19 to TRBJ2-1, with TRBD1 as a possible D gene (5 bases). This CDR3 contains 11 residues. Trimming left V 6 bases short and J 6 bases short, with 6 bases between. Looked up from germline, CDR1 is LNHDA and CDR2 is SQIVND (reference sequence). The CDR3 nucleotides are TGTGCCAGTAGAGGGGTCAATGAGCAGTTCTTC. It is translated as CASRGVNEQFF.

The CDR3 DNA reads TGCAGTGCTAGAGTGGTAGCTGGGTACACCTTC. Translating gives CSARVVAGYTF. The chain combines TRBV20-1 with TRBJ1-2; D is uncertain. Germline V CDR1 and CDR2: DFQATT, SNEGSKA (reference sequence). With 1 base removed from V and 11 bases from J, the gap between germline ends came to 11 bases. The CDR3 contains 11 residues.

The chain joins TRBV29-1 to TRBJ2-7; 10 positions agree with TRBD2. The J segment lost 4 bases and the V segment lost 4 bases, leaving 7 bases of the junction unmatched. There are 14 residues in the CDR3. In germline, CDR1 is SQVTM, CDR2 ANQGSEA. The CDR3 nucleotides are TGCAGCGTTGTAAGTCTAGCGGGAGCGTACGAGCAGTACTTC. It is translated as CSVVSLAGAYEQYF.

V gene TRBV20-1 combines with J gene TRBJ1-1; D may be TRBD1 (5 bases). Trimming pared 6 bases from V and 0 bases from J, leaving 14 bases between. Germline CDR1 reads DFQATT; CDR2 reads SNEGSKA (reference sequence). The CDR3 spans 14 residues. The CDR3 DNA reads as TGCAGTGCCAATGGGGACCGTCTGAACACTGAAGCTTTCTTT. This translates into CSANGDRLNTEAFF.

This clonotype was seen only a few times. CDR3 sequence: CASSPSFTVRETQYF. CDR3 sequence (DNA): TGTGCCAGCAGCCCCTCCTTTACAGTTCGAGAGACCCAGTACTTC. The J gene is TRBJ2-5, the V gene TRBV6-6; no definite D call. The CDR3 is 15 amino acids. V was cut by 6 bases and J by 4 bases, with 18 bases left in between. Per germline, CDR1 MNHNY and CDR2 SVGAGI (reference sequence).